This T cell receptor (beta chain) was sequenced during a study of pediatric ulcerative colitis (dated by TCRdb to between 2019 and 2020). In the study overall: Pancolitis was present in several ulcerative colitis patients and left-sided colitis in two, and histology consistent with ulcerative colitis was found in all of these patients. From nine newly diagnosed, treatment-naive pediatric ulcerative colitis patients and a few non-IBD control children, paired blood and rectal samples were collected. By Pediatric Ulcerative Colitis Activity Index, mild disease was classified in a couple of patients, moderate disease in four and acute severe colitis in three. General study outcomes and caveats: With only a handful of individuals, the healthy control group was small. Features of the rectal repertoire distinguished controls, mild-moderate colitis patients and acute severe colitis patients, and in acute severe colitis rectal diversity was lower because of clonal expansions. For technical reasons, the blood samples of two patients yielded substantially fewer templates, so those samples were excluded from the blood-rectal overlap analysis. Significantly higher autologous blood-rectal clonal overlap was found in ulcerative colitis patients than in controls, which suggested increased T cell trafficking to inflamed tissue. Because repertoires were derived from total lymphocyte DNA, patterns in rare subsets such as regulatory T cells may not have been reflected. Two rectal CDR3 clonotypes were present in all ulcerative colitis patients and in none of the controls.

The CDR3 contains 23 residues, cysteine and phenylalanine counted. Only the CDR3 DNA stays, 69 bases, in frame from base 1. Looking up the germline V gene yields CDR1 SGHRS and CDR2 YFSETQ. V has 1 base trimmed and J has 0 bases trimmed; junction bases matching no gene number 22. Using the immunoSEQ TRB Survey service, rearranged CDR3 beta regions were amplified from genomic DNA with multiplex V and J primers. To keep sequencing depth equal across samples, survey-level depth of up to 500,000 reads per sample was applied. Libraries were purified and pooled, and sequencing was performed on Illumina technology. The authors processed their data as follows. Productive clonality, sample overlap, pairwise scatters, CDR3 beta length, V/D/J gene usage and productiveness were assessed with immunoSEQ online tools. Calculated diversity was defined as the number of unique rearrangements divided by total templates times 100, and Shannon and Simpson indices were additionally computed. Z-score normalized data were analyzed by principal component analysis with the R prcomp function and the ggbiplot package. Morisita's index was used to measure clonal overlap between blood and rectum within each subject. The source is immuneACCESS, and TCRdb retained only in-frame sequences with V and J called. Part of the clones is not carried over; for the studies checked, unresolved V genes explain less than half of this, and the remainder is unexplained. Clone size and the V and J calls come from that table; the DNA yielded D and trimming. Here the sample has around 64,000 clones; about 90% occur a single time. The ten largest make up approximately 3.5% of the sample.

No immunosuppressive medication had been given to the ulcerative colitis patients before the diagnostic colonoscopy. A blood sample was obtained concurrently with the colonoscopy. The Wizard kit (Promega) was used to extract genomic DNA from both blood and intestinal samples. A word on this clone: The antigen this receptor binds is unknown. No base quality information exists; no much larger clone differs at one position.

Sequencing used blood. The receptor's source is a boy between 10 and 17 years old with severe ulcerative colitis. Here the chain combines TRBV5-1 and TRBJ2-1; a stretch of 10 junction bases matches TRBD1. The bases read TGCGCCAGCAGCTTGATAATACCGACCCGGGACAGGGGAGGGGGTAGCTCCTACAATGAGCAGTTCTTC. It codes for CASSLIIPTRDRGGGSSYNEQFF.